The clone carrying this TCR beta chain has at least ten counts. This entry is derived from a study of T cells in Graves' hyperthyroidism and ophthalmopathy. V gave up 0 bases and J gave up 4 bases, with 18 bases separating them. The CDR3 sequence is 17 residues long. CDR1 and CDR2 from the germline V gene are LGHDT and YNNKEL (reference sequence). RNA transcripts yielded amplified TCR beta CDR3 regions. Initially, a first-round RT-PCR of the TCR CDR3 employed the HTBI primer set. TCRdb recomputed calls from the multiplex PCR reads with MiXCR, one row per CDR3 protein. The table records roughly 240,000 distinct CDR3 sequences, about 15% of them present only once.

This sequence joins TRBV3-1 and TRBJ1-2, with D unresolved. The specimen sequenced was blood. The source is a woman aged 18-30 years with Graves' ophthalmopathy. Written as DNA, the CDR3 is TGTGCCAGCAGCCAAGAAAGTTTGGGGTCGACTAGCTATGGCTACACCTTC. It is translated as CASSQESLGSTSYGYTF.